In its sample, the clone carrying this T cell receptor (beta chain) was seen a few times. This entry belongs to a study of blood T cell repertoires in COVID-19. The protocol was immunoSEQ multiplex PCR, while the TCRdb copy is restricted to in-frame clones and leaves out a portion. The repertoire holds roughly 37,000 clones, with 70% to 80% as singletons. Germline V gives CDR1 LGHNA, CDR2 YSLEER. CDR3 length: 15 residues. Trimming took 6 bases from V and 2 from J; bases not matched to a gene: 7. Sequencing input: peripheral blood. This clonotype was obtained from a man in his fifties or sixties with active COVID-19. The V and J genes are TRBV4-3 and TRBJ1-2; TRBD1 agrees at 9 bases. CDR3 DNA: TGCGCCAGCAGAGCCGGGACAGGGTTAAACTATGGCTACACCTTC. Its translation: CASRAGTGLNYGYTF.